The subject of this entry is one T cell receptor beta chain. Its specificity is not known. This CDR3 contains 15 residues. Per the germline V gene, CDR1 is SGHNT and CDR2 is YYREEE (reference sequence). PCR employed 60 Vbeta and 13 Jbeta primers. The protocol was immunoSEQ multiplex PCR, while the TCRdb copy is restricted to in-frame clones and leaves out a portion. Its clone listing holds about 160,000 clones. The data were obtained in a study of cytomegalovirus exposure and HLA in healthy donors. The study's findings and limits: A prior analysis recorded that most TCR beta V segments were productive about 90% or about 30% of the time. Association of a missense DCLRE1C variant with TCR beta V- and J-gene trimming was reported in a later analysis.

V gene TRBV5-4 combines with J gene TRBJ2-5, with TRBD1 matching over 8 bases. The J call may be wrong; the DNA end is better matched by TRBJ2-7. The source of this sequence is a man aged 25 to 40 in good health and CMV-seronegative. Material: PBMCs. The CDR3 nucleotides are TGTGCCAGCAGCACAGGACAGGGTGGGGGCTACGAGCAGTACTTC. Protein: CASSTGQGGGYEQYF.